The rows below give T cell receptor beta chains drawn from one sample of a study of blood T cell repertoires in COVID-19. The data were produced by immunoSEQ multiplex PCR, yet TCRdb's version contains in-frame clones alone and is incomplete. The sample holds some 270,000 clones, about 82% seen once. The sequencing input was peripheral blood. These receptors all stem from an elderly woman with COVID-19, enrolled during active disease. The CDR3 runs from the conserved cysteine through the conserved F or W. Each record gives: clone size, D gene, V gene, J gene, CDR3 length, CDR3 DNA, CDR3 protein. D genes are given only for firm matches. Clone size is given for some rows only: seen once, a few or many times, or a class if the clone is expanded.

abundance: .; d_gene: TRBD2; v_gene: TRBV10-3; j_gene: TRBJ2-6; len: 17; CDR3nt: TGTGCCATCAGTGACGGCGGGGGACTCTCTGGGGCCAACGTCCTGACTTTC; CDR3aa: CAISDGGGLSGANVLTF
abundance: .; d_gene: TRBD1; v_gene: TRBV7-8; j_gene: TRBJ1-5; len: 15; CDR3nt: TGTGCCAGCAGCCTTGACAGGGTAGGGAATCAGCCCCAGCATTTT; CDR3aa: CASSLDRVGNQPQHF
abundance: .; d_gene: .; v_gene: TRBV6-5; j_gene: TRBJ1-6; len: 13; CDR3nt: TGTGCCAGCAGAAACAGTAATAATTCACCCCTCCACTTT; CDR3aa: CASRNSNNSPLHF
abundance: .; d_gene: .; v_gene: TRBV7-9; j_gene: TRBJ2-2; len: 11; CDR3nt: TGTGCCAGCAGCTCGGGGGTGTTGCTGTTTTTT; CDR3aa: CASSSGVLLFF
abundance: .; d_gene: .; v_gene: TRBV6-1; j_gene: TRBJ1-2; len: 13; CDR3nt: TGTGCCACATCTATGGGGGCGAACTATGGCTACACCTTC; CDR3aa: CATSMGANYGYTF
abundance: .; d_gene: TRBD1; v_gene: TRBV7-2; j_gene: TRBJ2-5; len: 16; CDR3nt: TGTGCCAGCAGCCCAAGGACAGGGGGCTGGGGTGAGACCCAGTACTTC; CDR3aa: CASSPRTGGWGETQYF
abundance: .; d_gene: .; v_gene: TRBV5-1; j_gene: TRBJ1-4; len: 14; CDR3nt: TGCGCCAGCAGCCTAGGACTTCCTAATGAAAAACTGTTTTTT; CDR3aa: CASSLGLPNEKLFF
abundance: .; d_gene: .; v_gene: TRBV5-6; j_gene: TRBJ2-7; len: 15; CDR3nt: TGTGCCAGCACACCGACGGGGTCTCTTTCCTACGAGCAGTACTTC; CDR3aa: CASTPTGSLSYEQYF
abundance: .; d_gene: TRBD1; v_gene: TRBV10-1; j_gene: TRBJ2-1; len: 16; CDR3nt: TGCGCCAGCAGTGATGCCCGGGACAGGGTGTACAATGAGCAGTTCTTC; CDR3aa: CASSDARDRVYNEQFF
abundance: .; d_gene: TRBD1; v_gene: TRBV10-3; j_gene: TRBJ2-7; len: 12; CDR3nt: TGTGCCACAGGGACAGCCGCCTACGAGCAGTACTTC; CDR3aa: CATGTAAYEQYF
abundance: .; d_gene: .; v_gene: TRBV19; j_gene: TRBJ1-2; len: 12; CDR3nt: TGTGCCAGTAGGACTGGTAGGCTTGGCTACACCTTC; CDR3aa: CASRTGRLGYTF
abundance: .; d_gene: .; v_gene: TRBV6-2/TRBV6-3; j_gene: TRBJ1-2; len: 17; CDR3nt: TGTGCCAGCAGTCAGCCTAGAGGGGACATGGGTGGCTATGGCTACACCTTC; CDR3aa: CASSQPRGDMGGYGYTF
abundance: .; d_gene: TRBD1; v_gene: TRBV2; j_gene: TRBJ2-5; len: 15; CDR3nt: TGTGCCACCGGCCGGGACAGGGCTTACCAAGAGACCCAGTACTTC; CDR3aa: CATGRDRAYQETQYF
abundance: .; d_gene: .; v_gene: TRBV21-1; j_gene: TRBJ1-5; len: 17; CDR3nt: TGTGCCAGCAGCAAAGGGGTTCCGGGACAGGGAACTCAGCCCCAGCATTTT; CDR3aa: CASSKGVPGQGTQPQHF
abundance: few; d_gene: .; v_gene: TRBV3-1/TRBV3-2; j_gene: TRBJ1-2; len: 17; CDR3nt: TGTGCCAGCAGCTCTGAGGGCGGACGACCAACTAACTATGGCTACACCTTC; CDR3aa: CASSSEGGRPTNYGYTF
abundance: .; d_gene: .; v_gene: TRBV12-3/TRBV12-4; j_gene: TRBJ1-2; len: 11; CDR3nt: TGTGCCAGCAGTCTAGGGAGTGGCTACACCTTC; CDR3aa: CASSLGSGYTF
abundance: .; d_gene: TRBD1; v_gene: TRBV18; j_gene: TRBJ2-1; len: 15; CDR3nt: TGTGCCAGCTCACCCGGGACAGGGATTTACAATGAGCAGTTCTTC; CDR3aa: CASSPGTGIYNEQFF
abundance: .; d_gene: .; v_gene: TRBV18; j_gene: TRBJ1-5; len: 14; CDR3nt: TGTGCCAGCTCACCGACAGGAGTCAATCAGCCCCAGCATTTT; CDR3aa: CASSPTGVNQPQHF
abundance: .; d_gene: TRBD1; v_gene: TRBV2; j_gene: TRBJ1-1; len: 15; CDR3nt: TGTGCCAGCAGCTCCAGAACAGGGGGCAGCACTGAAGCTTTCTTT; CDR3aa: CASSSRTGGSTEAFF
abundance: .; d_gene: TRBD2; v_gene: TRBV10-2; j_gene: TRBJ2-1; len: 15; CDR3nt: TGCGCCAGCAATCACTCGGGACTATTTTACAATGAGCAGTTCTTC; CDR3aa: CASNHSGLFYNEQFF
abundance: .; d_gene: TRBD2; v_gene: TRBV28; j_gene: TRBJ2-1; len: 14; CDR3nt: TGTGCCAGCATCAGGCTAGCGGGGAACAATGAGCAGTTCTTC; CDR3aa: CASIRLAGNNEQFF
abundance: .; d_gene: .; v_gene: TRBV7-2; j_gene: TRBJ1-1; len: 15; CDR3nt: TGTGCCAGCAGCTGGAAGGCAGGGGTCGACACTGAAGCTTTCTTT; CDR3aa: CASSWKAGVDTEAFF
abundance: .; d_gene: TRBD2; v_gene: TRBV2; j_gene: TRBJ2-1; len: 14; CDR3nt: TGTGCCAGCAGTGCTGATCGGGGGGGCAATGAGCAGTTCTTC; CDR3aa: CASSADRGGNEQFF
abundance: .; d_gene: .; v_gene: TRBV27; j_gene: TRBJ1-1; len: 12; CDR3nt: TGTGCCAGTACAACCCCGGGGTTTGAAGCTTTCTTT; CDR3aa: CASTTPGFEAFF